Shown below are 16 T cell receptor beta chains from a single sample sequenced in a study of cytomegalovirus exposure and HLA in healthy donors. Produced via immunoSEQ multiplex PCR; TCRdb's table is partial and in-frame only. The sample records 120,000 or so clones, roughly nine tenths being singletons. The sample comprised PBMCs. The receptors shown here come from a woman under 30 in good health and CMV-seronegative.

This clone has only one observation. The chain has TRBV5-1 and TRBJ2-1, with D possibly TRBD2 on 5 matching bases. V lost 0 bases and J lost 3, with 7 bases in between. Germline assignment: CDR1 SGHRS and CDR2 YFSETQ. The CDR3 sequence is 14 residues long. CDR3 loop: CASSLAEGYNEQFF. The CDR3 coding sequence is TGCGCCAGCAGCTTGGCTGAGGGCTACAATGAGCAGTTCTTC.

V usage is TRBV7-6 and J usage is TRBJ1-1; D not resolved. Per the germline V gene, CDR1 is SGHVS and CDR2 is FNYEAQ. The CDR3 contains 15 residues. Between the trimmed V and J ends, which lost 4 bases and 1 base, there was a span of 13 bases. In nucleotides, the CDR3 is TGTGCCAGCAGCTCACGCCCGACACAGAACACTGAAGCTTTCTTT. This gives the protein CASSSRPTQNTEAFF. Together with reference TRBV7-6 and TRBJ1-1, the CDR3 gives the full variable domain: GAGVSQSPRYKVTKRGQDVALRCDPISGHVSLYWYRQALGQGPEFLTYFNYEAQQDKSGLPNDRFSAERPEGSISTLTIQRTEQRDSAMYRCASSSRPTQNTEAFFGQGTRLTVV.

The J gene is TRBJ1-5, the V gene TRBV6-5; no clear D gene. Germline assignment: CDR1 MNHEY and CDR2 SVGAGI. V was shortened by 0 bases and J by 7 bases, with 10 bases between the two germline ends. The length of the CDR3 is 14 residues. The CDR3 spells CASSYSFEVQPQHF. The CDR3 coding sequence is TGTGCCAGCAGTTACTCGTTCGAGGTCCAGCCCCAGCATTTT.

The chain has TRBV11-2 and TRBJ1-2, with D tentatively TRBD1 (6 bases). The germline gives CDR1 SGHAT, CDR2 FQNNGV. The CDR3 runs 12 residues. The V gene lost 5 bases and the J gene lost 8 bases, with 12 bases spanning the gap. CDR3 DNA sequence: TGTGCCAGCAGCGCGGACAGAAGGGGCTACACCTTC. Protein product: CASSADRRGYTF.

The CDR3 DNA is TGTGCCAGCAGCGTAGGGACAGGCGAACAAAACTATGGCTACACCTTC. Protein: CASSVGTGEQNYGYTF. This chain joins TRBV9 and TRBJ1-2, with 7 bases matching TRBD1. The CDR3 contains 16 residues. CDR1 and CDR2 from the germline V gene are SGDLS and YYNGEE. With 0 bases clipped from V and 2 bases from J, the junction kept 7 bases outside the gene matches.

The genes are TRBV2 and TRBJ1-2; 7 nucleotides align to TRBD1. The CDR3 totals 16 residues. V dropped 6 bases and J dropped 6; count of bases not matched to a gene: 16. Germline CDR1 SNHLY, CDR2 FYNNEI. The CDR3 region has the DNA TGTGCCAGCAGCGAGAGACAGGGTCTGCAATCTGATGGCTACACCTTC. The encoded protein is CASSERQGLQSDGYTF.

The V gene is TRBV5-1, the J gene TRBJ2-2; D unclear. The CDR3 is 14 amino acids. V was pared by 1 base and J by 7 bases, with 11 bases between. The germline V gene has CDR1 SGHRS and CDR2 YFSETQ. CDR3 in amino acids: CASSLPASGGELFF. In DNA form, the CDR3 reads TGCGCCAGCAGCTTGCCGGCGTCGGGCGGGGAGCTGTTTTTT.

CDR3 sequence reads: CASSWTGTYEQYF. The DNA for the CDR3 is TGTGCCAGCAGTTGGACAGGGACCTACGAGCAGTACTTC. The chain uses TRBV6-5 and TRBJ2-7; 8 nucleotides align to TRBD1. Trimming at V came to 4 bases and at J to 2 bases, leaving 1 base not matched to a gene. This CDR3 is built from 13 residues. Per germline, CDR1 MNHEY and CDR2 SVGAGI.

This chain uses TRBV6-1 with TRBJ2-3; 7 nucleotides agree with TRBD1. The CDR3 is 14 residues long. Germline assignment: CDR1 MNHNS and CDR2 SASEGT. The junction had 6 bases not matched to a gene; V was cut back by 5 bases and J by 4 bases. CDR3 in DNA: TGTGCCAGCAGTACAGGGGTACGTTCAGATACGCAGTATTTT. Translating gives CASSTGVRSDTQYF.

The chain couples TRBV30 to TRBJ1-2, with 8 bases fitting TRBD1. The CDR3 is made up of 12 amino acids. With 6 bases clipped from V and 7 bases from J, the junction kept 7 bases outside the gene matches. Per germline, CDR1 GTSNPN and CDR2 SVGIG (reference sequence). CDR3 sequence: CACPHDRGGYTF. CDR3 DNA: TGTGCCTGCCCACACGACAGGGGTGGCTACACCTTC.

The CDR3 loop reads CASSYSETGYGYTF. The CDR3 coding sequence is TGTGCCAGCAGTTACTCAGAGACAGGCTATGGCTACACCTTC. This chain joins TRBV6-5 and TRBJ1-2; perhaps TRBD1 as D (6 bases). Germline V gives CDR1 MNHEY, CDR2 SVGAGI. Trimming pared 0 bases from V and 4 bases from J, leaving 9 bases between. The CDR3 runs to 14 residues.

J is TRBJ1-5 and V is TRBV30; D gene unclear. Trimming stripped 1 base from V and 11 bases from J, with 15 bases between. Looked up from germline, CDR1 is GTSNPN and CDR2 is SVGIG (reference sequence). This CDR3 has 13 amino acids. The CDR3 is CAWSAGSDVSQHF. The CDR3 DNA follows: TGTGCCTGGAGTGCCGGGAGTGACGTGTCCCAGCATTTT.

The rearrangement uses TRBV19 and TRBJ2-3, with TRBD2 as a possible D gene (6 bases). Germline V gene data show CDR1 as LNHDA and CDR2 as SQIVND (reference sequence). The CDR3 runs 15 residues. The V and J ends lost 10 bases and 3 bases respectively, with 20 bases between them. The CDR3 loop is CAISLSWGGTDTQYF. For the CDR3, the DNA is TGTGCCATATCACTGTCGTGGGGAGGAACAGATACGCAGTATTTT.

This sequence joins TRBV16 and TRBJ2-2; D not resolved. V gave up 0 bases and J gave up 0 bases, with 8 bases separating them. Germline CDR1 and CDR2: KGHSY and FQNENV. The CDR3 covers 16 residues. CDR3 DNA: TGTGCCAGCAGCCAATCTAGGCTAGCGAACACCGGGGAGCTGTTTTTT. It codes for CASSQSRLANTGELFF.

The chain combines TRBV30 with TRBJ1-1; 7 positions agree with TRBD1. In germline, CDR1 is GTSNPN, CDR2 SVGIG (reference sequence). V trimming: 4 bases; J trimming: 2 bases; junction bases outside the gene matches: 7. The CDR3 runs to 14 residues. The DNA of the CDR3 is TGTGCCTGGATTCTTCGGGACAGCAACACTGAAGCTTTCTTT. Protein: CAWILRDSNTEAFF.

The genes are TRBV5-6 and TRBJ2-7; a possible D gene is TRBD1 (5 bases). Trimming cost V 4 bases and J 2 bases, with 7 bases left between them. Germline lookup yields CDR1 SGHDT and CDR2 YYEEEE. This CDR3 spans 12 amino acids. CDR3: CASSGHPYEQYV. CDR3 sequence (DNA): TGTGCCAGCAGCGGACATCCCTACGAGCAGTACGTC.